This T cell receptor (beta chain) is from a study of early T cells in non-severe SARS-CoV-2 infection. On the study more broadly: Sequencing input comprised bulk RNA from unsorted whole blood; chain pairing was not available.

Germline loops: CDR1 SEHNR, CDR2 FQNEAQ (reference sequence). The CDR3 loop spans 11 amino acids. Trimming cost V 5 bases and J 7 bases, with 8 bases left between them. The TCR library protocol was used to attach unique molecular identifiers. These identifiers were attached to individual cDNA molecules. TCRdb re-called the 5' RACE reads with MiXCR, one entry per CDR3 protein. The sample lists 40,000 to 60,000 distinct CDR3 sequences; about 4.1% were seen once. Study-level findings and limits: Private and CD4 specificities were missed by VDJdb matching, skewed to anti-spike CD8.

Concerning this clonotype itself: The antigen is not known.

This receptor was identified in an adult who was a healthcare worker with PCR-confirmed SARS-CoV-2 infection or an uninfected control (not recorded which). The sample consisted of whole blood. The chain is built from TRBV7-9 and TRBJ1-1; no clear D gene. The CDR3 loop reads CASSLSVEAFF. Written as DNA, the CDR3 is TGTGCCAGCAGCCTTTCGGTTGAAGCTTTCTTT.